In this sample, the clone carrying this T cell receptor (beta chain) turned up a few times. The data were taken from a study of T cells in Graves' hyperthyroidism and ophthalmopathy. RNA transcripts provided the source from which TCR beta CDR3 regions were amplified. The HTBI set primed first-round TCR CDR3 RT-PCR. TCRdb processed the multiplex PCR reads anew with MiXCR; each CDR3 protein has one entry. The table includes 250,000 or so distinct CDR3 sequences, about 16% detected once. Germline values: CDR1 SGHDT, CDR2 YYEEEE. The V gene lost 4 bases and the J gene lost 4 bases, with 14 bases spanning the gap. The CDR3 is 15 residues long.

The sequence came from a woman between 50 and 59 years old with Graves' hyperthyroidism that later progressed to Graves' ophthalmopathy. V gene TRBV5-6 combines with J gene TRBJ1-4; D unclear. The source material was blood. CDR3: CASSSTGDLNEKLFF. CDR3 nucleotides: TGTGCCAGCAGCAGCACCGGGGATCTTAATGAAAAACTGTTTTTT.